This note documents a single TCR beta chain sequence. What it binds is unknown. CDR1 is MNHEY and CDR2 is SVGEGT in the germline V gene. The CDR3 totals 13 residues. V gave up 8 bases and J gave up 6 bases; unmatched junction bases: 8. These data are taken from a study of T cell repertoires in cytomegalovirus infection. Study details: Based on public TCR beta signatures, there were indications of CMV infection and of a matching HLA type.

Study-wide results and caveats: It was HLA-C-restricted CMV-specific TCR beta clonotypes that dominated the response ex vivo. CMV carriers with the relevant HLA were identified by cumulative public TCR beta family frequency.

Via MiXCR, TCRdb re-called the reads, giving one row per CDR3 protein. The sample lists 200,000 to 300,000 distinct CDR3 sequences, roughly an eighth occurring once. The receptor comes from a human donor in good health (CMV status not recorded). Some clones in this sample may be carry-over from other donors' samples. The V call is TRBV6-2 or TRBV6-3, the J call TRBJ1-2; 8 positions match TRBD1. Material: PBMCs. CDR3 in amino acids: CASGDRPSHGYTF. CDR3 bases: TGTGCCAGCGGGGACAGGCCGAGCCATGGCTACACCTTC.